The present T cell receptor (beta chain) was sequenced within a study of beta chain features in type 1 diabetes. Reverse transcribing all isolated RNA meant expressed TCRB transcripts were sequenced. Assay: immunoSEQ multiplex PCR; the TCRdb copy retains only in-frame clones and omits some. The repertoire holds 250,000 or so clones, with around 26% as singletons. A single heparinised draw of approximately 0.12 L on average was taken per donor. Sorting that relied on CD45RO/CCR7/CD25/CD127/CD95/CD27 yielded CD4+ naive, central memory, regulatory and stem cell-like memory cells. Trimming pared 5 bases from V and 0 bases from J, leaving 11 bases between. The germline V gene has CDR1 SQVTM and CDR2 ANQGSEA. The length of the CDR3 is 13 residues.

The specimen was central memory CD4+ T cells from blood. The clonotype originates from a man under 40 in good health. The chain links TRBV29-1 to TRBJ2-7; unclear D gene. The chain's CDR3 is CSVRDIFSYEQYF. The DNA of the CDR3 is TGCAGCGTTCGCGACATCTTCTCCTACGAGCAGTACTTC.